This T cell receptor beta chain emerged from a study of regulatory T cells in long-lasting Graves disease. Time point here: newly diagnosed GD, antithyroid drugs for less than 3 months. The TCR library was made from RNA that had been extracted from PBMCs in TRIzol. This clonotype was picked up a small number of times. The V gene end was trimmed by 3 bases and the J gene end by 0 bases; junction bases not matched to a gene: 7. Germline lookup yields CDR1 SEHNR and CDR2 FQNEAQ (reference sequence). This CDR3 contains 17 residues. According to the study, TCR beta libraries were built with iRepertoire HTBI primers and CDR3-region Arm-PCR. TCRdb analysed the multiplex PCR reads with MiXCR anew, one entry per CDR3 protein. In the table there are approximately 350,000 distinct CDR3 sequences, approximately 10% of which are singletons. These sequences were also reported in another study, on T cells in Graves' hyperthyroidism and ophthalmopathy. That source notes: For Graves' hyperthyroidism to be stable, ophthalmopathy could not progress within 18 months. The hyperthyroidism patients had all been newly diagnosed, and their disease duration was under 2 months. Their ages ranged from 18 to 65 years. The primer set for the first-round RT-PCR of the TCR CDR3 was HTBI.

The input for sequencing was peripheral blood mononuclear cells (PBMCs), taken at new diagnosis, from a patient treated with antithyroid drugs. This sequence joins TRBV7-9 and TRBJ1-2; 10 bases are a match to TRBD1. This TCR came from a young woman with Graves disease. CDR3 nucleotides: TGTGCCAGCAGCTTCGTCCCGGGACAGGGGCCTAACTATGGCTACACCTTC. This encodes CASSFVPGQGPNYGYTF.